This T cell receptor beta chain was observed in a study of Graves' ophthalmopathy and Graves' hyperthyroidism. Study results and caveats: Sensitivity reached approximately 71% and specificity 72% to 80% when the model predicted ophthalmopathy progression.

Amplification of the TCR beta CDR3 regions used RNA transcripts (as template). HTBI primers primed a first-round RT-PCR, and a second-round multiplex PCR followed. Via MiXCR, TCRdb re-called the multiplex PCR reads, giving one row per CDR3 protein. This sample has roughly 700,000 distinct CDR3 sequences, with around 40% found just once. The trim removed 5 bases at V and 2 bases at J, leaving 10 bases unmatched. Germline values: CDR1 MGHRA, CDR2 YSYEKL. This CDR3 is 17 amino acids long. Turning to this clonotype: As yet, its antigen is unknown.

Exclusion covered patients with other autoimmune diseases or uncontrolled infections (as well as pregnancy or lactation). Orbital computed tomography, together with clinical symptoms, serum thyroxine, TRAb and thyroid ultrasound, was used for diagnosis. 10 ml of fresh blood yielded the PBMCs by density gradient. The TCR was taken from an adult man with Graves' ophthalmopathy. V and J are TRBV4-1 and TRBJ2-5; 11 bases match TRBD2. Input material: peripheral blood. Here the CDR3 DNA reads TGCGCCAGCAGCTACCGACTAGCGGGGCGAGAGCAAGAGACCCAGTACTTC. Its translation is CASSYRLAGREQETQYF.